This T cell receptor beta chain was sequenced in a study of CD8+ T cells in alopecia areata. About the research overall: Tofacitinib continued for 6 to 18 months and was then withheld for 6 months. Regarding the study as a whole: Tofacitinib significantly reduced both scalp clonality and expanded CD8+ clones among the top 100.

RNA was isolated and reverse transcribed to cDNA, the sequencing template. Profiling relied on immunoSEQ multiplex PCR, and the TCRdb table lists in-frame clones only, not all of them. This table has about 100,000 clones, 50% to 60% appearing once. This sample's treatment: oral pan-JAK inhibitor, 5-10 mg twice daily. Turning to this clone: As yet, its antigen is unknown.

Trimming cost V 7 bases and J 0 bases, with 12 bases left between them. This CDR3 spans 15 amino acids. Germline CDR1 SNHLY, CDR2 FYNNEI. The rearrangement links TRBV2 to TRBJ2-2, with TRBD2 as a possible D gene (5 bases). This specimen was CD8+ T cells sorted from blood, taken between weeks 55 and 65, from a patient treated with tofacitinib. This sequence originates from a human donor with alopecia areata. DNA for the CDR3: TGTGCCAGCACCCGGGAACAGTCGAACACCGGGGAGCTGTTTTTT. This translates into CASTREQSNTGELFF.